This T cell receptor beta chain stems from a study of lymphopenia after photon versus proton radiotherapy. The study's findings and limits: A bigger post-nadir fall in TCR diversity correlated inversely with survival time in deceased patients. Oligoclonal CD8+ Temra expansion after nadir drove photon patients' diversity drop. Photon-treated patients lost naive T cells and TCR diversity; proton-treated stayed stable.

The data were produced by immunoSEQ multiplex PCR, yet TCRdb's version contains in-frame clones alone and is incomplete. The sample contains about 61,000 clones, 86% of which appear only once. The germline V gene encodes CDR1 LNHDA and CDR2 SQIVND (reference sequence). Between the trimmed V and J ends, which lost 6 bases and 4 bases, there was a span of 12 bases. The CDR3 length is 14 residues. Turning to this clone: Its antigen is unknown.

The V gene is TRBV19, the J gene TRBJ2-2; no clear D. The sample was peripheral blood, taken from a patient treated with photon-based radiotherapy. The receptor was derived from a man between 40 and 49 years old with gastric cancer. The CDR3 loop reads CASSQMTGTGELFF. DNA of the CDR3: TGTGCCAGTAGCCAAATGACGGGCACCGGGGAGCTGTTTTTT.